Listed below are T cell receptor beta chains from one sample, sequenced in a study of blood T cell repertoires in COVID-19. The data were produced by immunoSEQ multiplex PCR, yet TCRdb's version contains in-frame clones alone and is incomplete. The repertoire consists of more than 300,000 clones, with roughly four fifths occurring once and the leading ten covering approximately 5%. The sample consisted of PBMCs or T cells enriched from blood (not recorded which). The source is a woman in her forties or fifties who had recovered from COVID-19. CDR3s include the opening cysteine and the closing phenylalanine or tryptophan. Each record gives: V gene, D gene, CDR3 length, clone size, J gene, CDR3 protein, CDR3 DNA. The D gene is left open where the match is weak. Part of the rows lack a size; the others show once, few, many or a class for expanded clones.

>TRBV11-3|NA|13|NA|TRBJ1-3
CASSFLSGNTIYF
TGTGCCAGCAGCTTCCTCTCTGGAAACACCATATATTTT
>TRBV11-2|NA|11|NA|TRBJ2-7
CASSPAYEQYF
TGTGCCAGCAGCCCGGCCTACGAGCAGTACTTC
>TRBV9|NA|17|NA|TRBJ1-6
CASSVVSGDDYNSPLHF
TGTGCCAGCAGCGTAGTCTCGGGAGATGACTATAATTCACCCCTCCACTTT
>TRBV6-2/TRBV6-3|NA|13|NA|TRBJ1-2
CASSFGTLSGYTF
TGTGCCAGCAGTTTCGGGACACTTAGTGGCTACACCTTC
>TRBV29-1|TRBD1|14|NA|TRBJ1-1
CSALTGDPVTEAFF
TGCAGCGCTTTAACAGGGGACCCGGTGACTGAAGCTTTCTTT
>TRBV19|NA|19|NA|TRBJ2-6
CASSYSRVNLYSGANVLTF
TGTGCCAGTAGCTATAGCAGAGTTAACCTTTACTCTGGGGCCAACGTCCTGACTTTC
>TRBV19|NA|15|NA|TRBJ1-1
CASTINQGRNTEAFF
TGTGCCAGTACCATAAACCAGGGGAGGAACACTGAAGCTTTCTTT
>TRBV21-1|NA|14|NA|TRBJ2-2
CASTLHRPPGELFF
TGTGCCAGCACCCTACACAGGCCCCCCGGGGAGCTGTTTTTT
>TRBV7-9|NA|13|NA|TRBJ2-1
CASSPVTSNEQFF
TGTGCCAGCAGCCCCGTGACTTCGAATGAGCAGTTCTTC
>TRBV11-2|NA|13|NA|TRBJ1-1
CASSDRTETEAFF
TGTGCCAGCAGCGACCGGACAGAAACTGAAGCTTTCTTT
>TRBV5-1|TRBD1|15|NA|TRBJ2-7
CASSLVGTGGYEQYF
TGCGCCAGCAGCTTGGTAGGGACAGGGGGATACGAGCAGTACTTC
>TRBV5-5|TRBD1|14|NA|TRBJ2-1
CASSFWDREDEQFF
TGTGCCAGCAGCTTTTGGGACAGGGAGGATGAGCAGTTCTTC
>TRBV10-3|NA|14|few|TRBJ2-5
CAISGGGARETQYF
TGTGCCATCAGTGGCGGGGGCGCAAGAGAGACCCAGTACTTC
>TRBV29-1|NA|11|few|TRBJ2-7
CSAGEGREQYF
TGCAGCGCAGGAGAGGGTCGAGAGCAGTACTTC
>TRBV7-9|NA|14|NA|TRBJ1-1
CASSLGQMNTEAFF
TGTGCCAGCAGCTTAGGACAGATGAACACTGAAGCTTTCTTT
>TRBV2|NA|15|NA|TRBJ2-1
CASSDLRSSKNEQFF
TGTGCCAGCAGTGACCTCCGCTCTTCTAAAAACGAGCAGTTCTTC
>TRBV6-5|TRBD1|15|NA|TRBJ1-2
CASSQTGGRYDGYTF
TGTGCCAGCAGCCAGACAGGGGGCCGGTATGATGGCTACACCTTC
>TRBV7-2|TRBD1|15|few|TRBJ1-4
CATSRDRGANEKLFF
TGTGCCACGTCCCGGGACAGGGGTGCTAATGAAAAACTGTTTTTT
>TRBV27|NA|14|NA|TRBJ1-6
CASSFGSYNSPLHF
TGTGCCAGCAGTTTCGGCTCCTATAATTCACCCCTCCACTTT
>TRBV4-1|NA|15|once|TRBJ2-7
CASSQESTGPYEQYF
TGCGCCAGCAGCCAAGAGTCGACAGGTCCCTACGAGCAGTACTTC
>TRBV6-1|TRBD2|15|NA|TRBJ2-7
CASSDISGGSYEQYF
TGTGCCAGCAGTGACATTAGCGGGGGGAGCTACGAGCAGTACTTC
>TRBV3-1/TRBV3-2|NA|15|NA|TRBJ1-2
CASSRGGDFNYGYTF
TGTGCCAGCAGCCGAGGGGGAGATTTCAACTATGGCTACACCTTC
>TRBV28|TRBD1|20|NA|TRBJ2-2
CASSLWRSFDRGQRTGELFF
TGTGCCAGCAGTTTATGGCGGAGTTTCGACAGGGGGCAGCGCACCGGGGAGCTGTTTTTT
>TRBV7-8|TRBD1|16|NA|TRBJ2-5
CASSWGTGGITETQYF
TGTGCCAGCAGCTGGGGGACAGGGGGCATCACAGAGACCCAGTACTTC
>TRBV4-3|TRBD1|18|NA|TRBJ1-2
CASSQADTGGPSLSGYTF
TGCGCCAGCAGCCAAGCGGACACAGGGGGCCCCAGTTTAAGCGGCTACACCTTC
>TRBV4-3|NA|15|few|TRBJ1-2
CASSQESSTHYGYTF
TGCGCCAGCAGCCAAGAATCGAGTACCCACTATGGCTACACCTTC
>TRBV3-1/TRBV3-2|TRBD1|15|NA|TRBJ2-3
CASSRTGGKSDTQYF
TGTGCCAGCAGCCGGACAGGGGGCAAGTCAGATACGCAGTATTTT
>TRBV5-6|TRBD1|15|NA|TRBJ1-1
CASSLEGAVYTEAFF
TGTGCCAGCAGCTTGGAGGGGGCTGTTTACACTGAAGCTTTCTTT
>TRBV6-5|NA|13|NA|TRBJ1-4
CASMDSYNEKLFF
TGTGCCAGCATGGACAGTTACAATGAAAAACTGTTTTTT
>TRBV27|TRBD2|16|few|TRBJ2-1
CASSSTSGIFNNEQFF
TGTGCCAGCAGTTCGACTAGCGGAATTTTCAACAATGAGCAGTTCTTC
>TRBV3-1/TRBV3-2|NA|15|many|TRBJ1-3
CASSLGPGPGNTIYF
TGTGCCAGCAGCCTAGGACCAGGGCCGGGAAACACCATATATTTT
>TRBV30|NA|16|NA|TRBJ1-3
CAWSVWGEKAGNTIYF
TGTGCCTGGAGTGTGTGGGGAGAAAAGGCTGGAAACACCATATATTTT
>TRBV6-1|NA|14|NA|TRBJ1-4
CASSEYRWGEKLFF
TGTGCCAGCAGTGAGTACAGGTGGGGTGAAAAACTGTTTTTT
>TRBV6-2/TRBV6-3|TRBD1|16|NA|TRBJ1-1
CASSMGWTGWNTEAFF
TGTGCCAGCAGTATGGGGTGGACAGGCTGGAACACTGAAGCTTTCTTT
>TRBV2|TRBD1|15|NA|TRBJ1-5
CASSDGTASNQPQHF
TGTGCCAGCAGTGATGGGACAGCTAGCAATCAGCCCCAGCATTTT
>TRBV6-1|NA|12|NA|TRBJ2-1
CASSETGIEQFF
TGTGCCAGCAGTGAAACGGGAATTGAGCAGTTCTTC
>TRBV19|NA|16|NA|TRBJ2-7
CASSKYRGGSSYEQYF
TGTGCCAGTAGTAAATATCGTGGGGGGTCTTCCTACGAGCAGTACTTC
>TRBV9|NA|14|once|TRBJ2-5
CASSASTVQETQYF
TGTGCCAGCAGCGCATCAACAGTCCAAGAGACCCAGTACTTC
>TRBV13|TRBD1|16|NA|TRBJ1-2
CASSLPGQPPNYGYTF
TGTGCCAGCAGCCTCCCGGGACAGCCTCCTAACTATGGCTACACCTTC
>TRBV4-3|NA|13|NA|TRBJ1-2
CASSQPGGDGYTF
TGCGCCAGCAGCCAGCCCGGGGGGGATGGCTACACCTTC
>TRBV11-2|NA|14|NA|TRBJ1-1
CASSLTQGLTEAFF
TGTGCCAGCAGCTTAACACAAGGACTCACTGAAGCTTTCTTT
>TRBV5-1|TRBD1|15|NA|TRBJ2-7
CASSSKQGAVYEQYF
TGCGCCAGCAGTTCGAAACAGGGGGCGGTATACGAGCAGTACTTC
>TRBV27|TRBD2|14|NA|TRBJ2-1
CASSLLREGGEQFF
TGTGCCAGCAGTTTACTGCGGGAGGGGGGGGAGCAGTTCTTC
>TRBV27|NA|13|NA|TRBJ1-1
CASSLWGQTEAFF
TGTGCCAGCAGTTTGTGGGGGCAAACTGAAGCTTTCTTT
>TRBV2|TRBD1|15|NA|TRBJ1-2
CASSNGQGGSYGYTF
TGTGCCAGCAGTAATGGACAGGGGGGATCGTATGGCTACACCTTC
>TRBV9|TRBD1|14|NA|TRBJ1-6
CASSITGENSPLHF
TGTGCCAGCAGCATAACAGGGGAAAATTCACCCCTCCACTTT
>TRBV7-2|NA|17|NA|TRBJ2-2
CASSLVAGTLNTGELFF
TGTGCCAGCAGCTTAGTAGCCGGGACACTTAACACCGGGGAGCTGTTTTTT
>TRBV29-1|TRBD1|12|NA|TRBJ2-7
CSVGQGAGEQYF
TGCAGCGTCGGACAGGGGGCGGGCGAGCAGTACTTC
>TRBV19|TRBD1|13|NA|TRBJ1-4
CASSGTGSEKLFF
TGTGCCAGTAGTGGGACAGGCTCCGAAAAACTGTTTTTT
>TRBV7-2|TRBD1|16|NA|TRBJ1-6
CASSDDRGVYNSPLHF
TGTGCCAGCAGCGACGACAGGGGCGTATATAATTCACCCCTCCACTTT
>TRBV18|NA|13|few|TRBJ1-2
CASSPPTAYGYTF
TGTGCCAGCTCACCACCGACAGCCTATGGCTACACCTTC
>TRBV14|NA|16|NA|TRBJ1-3
CASSQRTLVSGNTIYF
TGTGCCAGCAGCCAAAGGACTCTAGTCTCTGGAAACACCATATATTTT
>TRBV4-3|NA|13|NA|TRBJ1-1
CASSLLQDTEAFF
TGCGCCAGCAGCCTTCTACAGGACACTGAAGCTTTCTTT
>TRBV7-6|NA|13|NA|TRBJ1-1
CASSRDRNTEAFF
TGTGCCAGCAGCCGCGACAGGAACACTGAAGCTTTCTTT
>TRBV12-3/TRBV12-4|TRBD1|13|NA|TRBJ1-2
CASSFSQGVGYTF
TGTGCCAGCAGTTTCTCACAGGGGGTTGGCTACACCTTC
>TRBV7-2|NA|14|few|TRBJ1-4
CASSFQGEAEKLFF
TGTGCCAGCAGCTTTCAGGGTGAGGCTGAAAAACTGTTTTTT
>TRBV7-8|TRBD2|17|NA|TRBJ2-1
CASSLRAGTSIYNEQFF
TGTGCCAGCAGCCTCAGGGCCGGGACTAGCATCTACAATGAGCAGTTCTTC
>TRBV2|NA|13|NA|TRBJ1-4
CASNPGKIEKLFF
TGTGCCAGCAATCCGGGTAAAATCGAAAAACTGTTTTTT
>TRBV21-1|NA|13|once|TRBJ1-1
CASRIDRNTEAFF
TGTGCCAGCAGGATAGACAGGAACACTGAAGCTTTCTTT
>TRBV5-1|TRBD1|17|NA|TRBJ1-6
CASSLETGGSRNSPLHF
TGCGCCAGCAGCTTGGAAACAGGGGGCTCTCGTAATTCACCCCTCCACTTT